Listed here is a single T cell receptor (beta chain). This clonotype was found a few times. Its antigen is currently not known. One base away there is no much larger clone; base qualities are not given. The sequencer listed for this sample is Illumina NovaSeq 6000. cDNA libraries for TCRalpha and TCRbeta were prepared by 5'RACE using constant-segment primers, with sample barcodes and unique molecular identifiers added. Trizol reagent was used to extract RNA from every sample. Amplification of the libraries took two PCR steps, and the second step added a second sample barcode plus Illumina TruSeq adapters. Sequencing of libraries was performed on an Illumina NovaSeq with 2 x 150 bp paired-end reads. The authors' pipeline ran thus. Demultiplexing of reads and collapsing into UMI-guided consensus sequences were performed with migec v1.2.7. With mixcr v2.1.11, UMI consensuses were aligned to TRA and TRB V and J templates and assembled into clonotypes. A clonotype was counted as expanded or contracted only if both edgeR and NoisET called the change significant, with noise models trained on biological replicates. edgeR calls used a false discovery rate-adjusted p below 0.01 and a log2 fold-change threshold of 1. PCA with hierarchical clustering of max-normalized trajectories of the 1000 most abundant clonotypes was used as exploratory dynamics analysis. Separately sequenced CD4+ and CD8+ repertoires were used to assign the CD4 or CD8 phenotype of responding clones. TCRdb redid the processing of the public reads, applying fastp at Q25 and MiXCR, and retained in-frame beta chains. When rows share a CDR3 protein, they turn into one entry using the most common DNA and genes. The V and J calls shown here were made by TCRdb, not taken from the authors' results. The sample contains fewer than 200,000 distinct CDR3 sequences, 13% of them found a single time. Clones ranked in the top ten supply roughly 3.4% of the sample.

This sample is drawn from a study of T-cell memory formation after mild COVID-19 (dated by TCRdb to about 2021). Notes on the research overall: TCR sequence clusters from the two donors were found to be largely donor specific. T-cell clones expanding and contracting after mild COVID-19 in a couple of donors were tracked by longitudinal TCRalpha and TCRbeta repertoire sequencing. Two young, previously healthy adult volunteers, one female and one male, were included in the cohort. The full study reports these points: Some responding clones were detected in pre-infection memory, which suggested that pre-existing cross-reactive memory T cells had joined the SARS-CoV-2 response. Only a couple of mild cases were covered in the study, and larger cohorts including severe cases with pre-infection samples were considered necessary. Balanced CD4/CD8 phenotypes were observed for clones contracting from day 15 to 85, whereas a bias towards CD4+ was observed for a second wave of clones expanding from day 15 to 37. Contracting CD4+ clones turned up mainly in the CM and EM memory subsets, whereas EMRA was where CD8+ clones were enriched. The second-wave clones that peaked on day 37 were not confirmed to be SARS-CoV-2 specific.

Via the germline V gene (reference sequence), CDR1 is SEHNR and CDR2 FQNEAQ. The junction shows trimming of 5 bases on V and 7 bases on J, plus 18 bases between the germline ends. Its CDR3 holds 15 amino acids, cysteine through phenylalanine. Only the CDR3 part of the read is kept: 45 bases, read in frame from the first base. Ficoll-Paque density gradient centrifugation was the method used to isolate PBMCs. The rearranged segments are TRBV7-9 and TRBJ2-1; perhaps TRBD2 is the D gene, with 6 bases matching. This clonotype was obtained from a man aged 18 to 30 who had mild COVID-19 (a few samples of this study predate the infection). The sample titles of this study are shuffled in the database, so cell type and time point are left out; the donor was told from shared clones. Specimen: PBMCs or a T cell subset sorted from them (not recorded which). The CDR3 is CASSQRGSEVNEQFF. The nucleotides are TGTGCCAGCAGCCAACGGGGGAGCGAGGTGAATGAGCAGTTCTTC.